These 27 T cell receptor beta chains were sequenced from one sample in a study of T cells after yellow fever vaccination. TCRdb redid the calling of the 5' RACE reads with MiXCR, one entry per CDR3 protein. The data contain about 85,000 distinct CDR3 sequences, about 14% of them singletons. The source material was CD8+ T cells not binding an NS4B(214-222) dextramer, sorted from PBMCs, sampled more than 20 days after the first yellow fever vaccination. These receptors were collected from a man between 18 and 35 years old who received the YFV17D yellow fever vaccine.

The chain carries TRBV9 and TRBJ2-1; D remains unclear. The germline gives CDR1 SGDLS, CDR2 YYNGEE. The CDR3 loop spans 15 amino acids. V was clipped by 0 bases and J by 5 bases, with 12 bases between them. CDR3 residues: CASSVEGRENNEQFF. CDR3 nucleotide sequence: TGTGCCAGCAGCGTAGAGGGCAGAGAAAACAATGAGCAGTTCTTC.

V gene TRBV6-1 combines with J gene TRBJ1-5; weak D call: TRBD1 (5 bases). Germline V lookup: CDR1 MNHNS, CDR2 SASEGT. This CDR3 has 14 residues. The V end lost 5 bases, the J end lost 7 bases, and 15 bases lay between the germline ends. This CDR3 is CASSPGLGKQPQHF. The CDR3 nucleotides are TGTGCCAGCAGTCCAGGGTTGGGGAAACAGCCCCAGCATTTT.

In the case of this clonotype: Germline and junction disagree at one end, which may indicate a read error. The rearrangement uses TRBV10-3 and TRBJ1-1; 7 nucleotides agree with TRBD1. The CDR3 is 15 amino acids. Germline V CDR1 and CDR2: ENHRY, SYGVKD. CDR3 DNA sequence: TGTGCCATCAGAAACCAGGGACAGCGAAACATTGAAGCTTTCTTT. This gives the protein CAIRNQGQRNIEAFF.

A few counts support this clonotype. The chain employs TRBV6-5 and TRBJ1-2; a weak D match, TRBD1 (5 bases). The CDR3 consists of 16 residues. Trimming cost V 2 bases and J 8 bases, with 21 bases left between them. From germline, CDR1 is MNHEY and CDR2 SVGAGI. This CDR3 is CASSYRMSGDGRGYTF. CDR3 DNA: TGTGCCAGCAGTTACCGCATGAGCGGGGACGGGAGAGGCTACACCTTC.

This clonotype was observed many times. DNA for the CDR3: TGTGCCACCAGCAGGGACAGGGGATCACCCCTCCACTTT. It codes for CATSRDRGSPLHF. The J gene is TRBJ1-6, the V gene TRBV15; 9 nucleotides line up with TRBD1. The J segment lost 10 bases and the V segment lost 3 bases, leaving 1 base of the junction unmatched. This CDR3 comprises 13 residues. Germline values: CDR1 LNHNV, CDR2 YYDKDF (reference sequence).

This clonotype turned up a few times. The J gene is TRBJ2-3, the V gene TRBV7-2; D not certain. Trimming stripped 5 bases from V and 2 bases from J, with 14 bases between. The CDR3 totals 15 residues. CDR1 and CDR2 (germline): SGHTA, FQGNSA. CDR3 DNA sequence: TGTGCCAGCAGCACCGACACGAGAGACACAGATACGCAGTATTTT. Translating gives CASSTDTRDTDTQYF.

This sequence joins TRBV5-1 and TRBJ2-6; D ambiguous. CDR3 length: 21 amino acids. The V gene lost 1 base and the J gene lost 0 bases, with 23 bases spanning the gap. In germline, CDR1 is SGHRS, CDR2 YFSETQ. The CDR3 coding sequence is TGCGCCAGCAGCTTGAAGAATTGGGTGGCTCTCACAGACTCTGGGGCCAACGTCCTGACTTTC. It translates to CASSLKNWVALTDSGANVLTF.

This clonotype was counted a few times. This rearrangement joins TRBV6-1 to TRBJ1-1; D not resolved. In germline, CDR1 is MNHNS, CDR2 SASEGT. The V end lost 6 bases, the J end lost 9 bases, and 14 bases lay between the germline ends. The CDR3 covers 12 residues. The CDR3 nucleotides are TGTGCCAGCAGCCTCCTAAGGAGGCAAGCTTTCTTT. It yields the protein CASSLLRRQAFF.

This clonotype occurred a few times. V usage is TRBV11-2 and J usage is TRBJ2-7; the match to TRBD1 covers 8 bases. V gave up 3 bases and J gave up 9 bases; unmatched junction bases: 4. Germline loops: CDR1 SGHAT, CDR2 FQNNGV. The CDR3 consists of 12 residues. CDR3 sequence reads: CASSFQGARQYV. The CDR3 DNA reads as TGTGCCAGCAGCTTTCAGGGGGCGAGGCAGTACGTC.

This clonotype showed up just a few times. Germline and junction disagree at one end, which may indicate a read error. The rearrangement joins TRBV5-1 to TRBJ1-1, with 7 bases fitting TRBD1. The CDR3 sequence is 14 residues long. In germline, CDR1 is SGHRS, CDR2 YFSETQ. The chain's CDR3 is CASTNRGGRTESFF. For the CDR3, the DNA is TGCGCCAGCACAAACAGGGGCGGGAGGACTGAATCTTTCTTT.

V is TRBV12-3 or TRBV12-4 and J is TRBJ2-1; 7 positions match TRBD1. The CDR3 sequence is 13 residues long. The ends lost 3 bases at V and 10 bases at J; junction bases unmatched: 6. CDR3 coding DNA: TGTGCCAGCAGTTTCGCCGACAGGGTCGAGCAGTTCTTC. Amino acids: CASSFADRVEQFF.

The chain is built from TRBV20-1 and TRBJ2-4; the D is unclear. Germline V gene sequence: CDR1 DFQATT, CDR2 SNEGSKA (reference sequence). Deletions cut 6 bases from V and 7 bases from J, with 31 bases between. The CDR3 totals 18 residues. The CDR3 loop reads CSAQHTSEIDSLGNIQYF. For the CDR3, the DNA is TGCAGTGCCCAACACACCTCGGAAATTGACTCTCTCGGCAACATTCAGTACTTC.

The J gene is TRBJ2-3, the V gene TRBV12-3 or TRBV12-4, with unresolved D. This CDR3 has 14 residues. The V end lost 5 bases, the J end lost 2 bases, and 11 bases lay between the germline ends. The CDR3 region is CASSLGRFTDTQYF. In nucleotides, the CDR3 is TGTGCCAGCAGTCTTGGACGGTTCACAGATACGCAGTATTTT.

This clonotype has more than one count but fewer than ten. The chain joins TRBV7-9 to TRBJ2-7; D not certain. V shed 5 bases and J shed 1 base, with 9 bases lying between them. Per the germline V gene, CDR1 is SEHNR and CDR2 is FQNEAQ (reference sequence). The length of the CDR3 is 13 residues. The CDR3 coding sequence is TGTGCCAGCAGCCCTGAAGCATCCTACGAGCAGTACGTC. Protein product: CASSPEASYEQYV.

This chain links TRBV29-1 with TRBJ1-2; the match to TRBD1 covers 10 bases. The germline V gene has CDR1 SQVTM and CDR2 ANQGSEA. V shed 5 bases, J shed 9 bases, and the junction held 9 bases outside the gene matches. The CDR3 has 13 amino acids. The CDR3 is CSVTGQGLYSYTF. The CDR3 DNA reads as TGCAGCGTTACGGGACAGGGGCTTTACAGCTACACCTTC.

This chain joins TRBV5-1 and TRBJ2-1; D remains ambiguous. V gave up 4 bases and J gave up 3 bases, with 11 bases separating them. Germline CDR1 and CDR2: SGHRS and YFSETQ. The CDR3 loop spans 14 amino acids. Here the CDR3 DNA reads TGCGCCAGCAGCCTCCTGGCCCTCTACAATGAGCAGTTCTTC. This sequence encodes CASSLLALYNEQFF.

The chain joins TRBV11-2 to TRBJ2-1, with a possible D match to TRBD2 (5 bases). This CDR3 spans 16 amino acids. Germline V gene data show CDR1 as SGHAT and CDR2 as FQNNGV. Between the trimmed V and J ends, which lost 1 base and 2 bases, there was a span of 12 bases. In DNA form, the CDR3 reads TGTGCCAGCAGCTTAGGTCCCGGGAAAACCTACAATGAGCAGTTCTTC. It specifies CASSLGPGKTYNEQFF.

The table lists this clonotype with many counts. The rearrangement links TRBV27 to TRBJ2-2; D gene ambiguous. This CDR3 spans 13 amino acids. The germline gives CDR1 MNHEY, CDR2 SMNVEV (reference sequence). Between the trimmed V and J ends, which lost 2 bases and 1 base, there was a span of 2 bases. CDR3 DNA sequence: TGTGCCAGCAGTTTAGTGAACACCGGGGAGCTGTTTTTT. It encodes CASSLVNTGELFF.

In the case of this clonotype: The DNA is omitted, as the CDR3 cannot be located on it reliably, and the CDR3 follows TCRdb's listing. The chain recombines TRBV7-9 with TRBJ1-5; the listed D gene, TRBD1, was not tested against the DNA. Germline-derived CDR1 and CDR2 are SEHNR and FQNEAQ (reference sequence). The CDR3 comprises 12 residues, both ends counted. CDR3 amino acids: CASSLKGGPSIF.

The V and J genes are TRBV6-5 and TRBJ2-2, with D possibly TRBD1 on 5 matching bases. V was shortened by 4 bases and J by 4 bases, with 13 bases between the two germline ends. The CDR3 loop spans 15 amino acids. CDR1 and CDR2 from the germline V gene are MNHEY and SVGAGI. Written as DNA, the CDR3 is TGTGCCAGCAGTTTTCGGACATCGGGCACCGGGGAGCTGTTTTTT. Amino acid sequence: CASSFRTSGTGELFF.

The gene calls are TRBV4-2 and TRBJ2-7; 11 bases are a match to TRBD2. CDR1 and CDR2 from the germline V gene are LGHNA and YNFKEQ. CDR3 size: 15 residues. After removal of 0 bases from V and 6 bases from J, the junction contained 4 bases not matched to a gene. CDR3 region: CASSQDALAGGEQYF. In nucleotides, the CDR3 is TGTGCCAGCAGCCAAGATGCGCTAGCGGGGGGCGAGCAGTACTTC.

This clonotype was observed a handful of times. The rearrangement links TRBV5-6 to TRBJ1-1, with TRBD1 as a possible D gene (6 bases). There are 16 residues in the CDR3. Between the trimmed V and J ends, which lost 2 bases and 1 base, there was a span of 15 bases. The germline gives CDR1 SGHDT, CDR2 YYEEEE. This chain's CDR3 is CASSFSWRGKNTEAFF. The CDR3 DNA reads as TGTGCCAGCAGCTTTTCCTGGAGGGGGAAGAACACTGAAGCTTTCTTT.

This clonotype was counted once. CDR3 sequence reads: CASSLATRSETQYF. CDR3 bases: TGTGCCAGCAGCTTAGCGACCAGGTCAGAGACCCAGTACTTC. The chain links TRBV7-9 to TRBJ2-5, with D unresolved. Looked up from germline, CDR1 is SEHNR and CDR2 is FQNEAQ (reference sequence). The CDR3 sequence is 14 residues long. Between the trimmed V and J ends, which lost 0 bases and 4 bases, there was a span of 9 bases.

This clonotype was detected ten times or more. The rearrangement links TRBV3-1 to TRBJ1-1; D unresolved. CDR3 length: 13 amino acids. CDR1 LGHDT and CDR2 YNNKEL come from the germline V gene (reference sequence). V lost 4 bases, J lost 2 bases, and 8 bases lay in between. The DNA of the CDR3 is TGTGCCAGCAGCCCCTGGGCCAACACTGAAGCTTTCTTT. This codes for CASSPWANTEAFF.

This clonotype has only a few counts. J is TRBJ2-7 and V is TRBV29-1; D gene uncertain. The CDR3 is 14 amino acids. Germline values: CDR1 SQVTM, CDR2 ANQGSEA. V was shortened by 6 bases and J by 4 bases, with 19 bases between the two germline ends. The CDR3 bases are TGCAGCGTGGCCGTGTGGACGGATTTTTACGAGCAGTACTTC. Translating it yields CSVAVWTDFYEQYF.

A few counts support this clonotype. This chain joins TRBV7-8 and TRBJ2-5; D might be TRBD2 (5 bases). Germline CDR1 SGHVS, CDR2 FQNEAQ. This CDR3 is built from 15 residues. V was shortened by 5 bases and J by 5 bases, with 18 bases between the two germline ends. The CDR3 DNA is TGTGCCAGCAGCCGAGAGGGAGAGGCGAGGGAGACCCAGTACTTC. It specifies CASSREGEARETQYF.

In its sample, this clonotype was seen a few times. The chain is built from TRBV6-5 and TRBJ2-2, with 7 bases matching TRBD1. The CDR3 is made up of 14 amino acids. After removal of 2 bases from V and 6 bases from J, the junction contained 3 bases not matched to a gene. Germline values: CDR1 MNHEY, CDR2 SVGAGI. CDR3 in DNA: TGTGCCAGCAGTTACGTGACAGGGCCCGGGGAGCTGTTTTTT. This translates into CASSYVTGPGELFF.